This T cell receptor (beta chain) was captured by sequencing in a study of blood T cells in healthy people across ages. The study, taken as a whole, reports: Measured against age, TCR beta diversity per million T cells decreased in a roughly linear manner.

Turning to this clonotype: The target antigen is unknown. One end of the junction fails to match germline, which may point to a read error.

For the second PCR, which ran for about 7 to 11 cycles, a sample-barcoded 5' primer and a J-beta primer mix were used. TCRdb analysed the 5' RACE reads with MiXCR anew, one entry per CDR3 protein. The profile shows fewer than 950,000 distinct CDR3 sequences, 53% of them singletons. CDR1 is SGDLS, CDR2 YYNGEE, per germline. The CDR3 covers 15 residues. The sequenced material came from blood. The gene calls are TRBV9 and TRBJ2-3; possible D gene TRBD2, 5 bases. The clonotype originates from a man older than 75 in good health. In DNA, the CDR3 is TGTGCCGGCAGCGTAGCCCAGCGGCCCACAGATACGCAGTATTTT. This sequence encodes CAGSVAQRPTDTQYF.